This is a list of T cell receptor beta chains from one sample in a study of blood T cell repertoires in COVID-19. The data were produced by immunoSEQ multiplex PCR, yet TCRdb's version contains in-frame clones alone and is incomplete. The table has over 25,000 clones, about 89% seen once. Sequencing was done on a sample of peripheral blood. These receptors originate from a man aged 55-75 years with acute or convalescent COVID-19. The conserved cysteine and the conserved F or W are not part of the CDR3 here. The D gene is left open where the match is weak.

V gene: TRBV18
D gene: -
J gene: TRBJ2-2
CDR3 protein: ASSEDRPNTGELF

V gene: TRBV10-3
D gene: -
J gene: TRBJ1-4
CDR3 protein: AISDNRRESGEKLF

V gene: TRBV7-9
D gene: TRBD1
J gene: TRBJ1-2
CDR3 protein: ASSLTSGTGAGGYT

V gene: TRBV5-1
D gene: -
J gene: TRBJ2-7
CDR3 protein: ASSRTATGEQY

V gene: TRBV6-2/TRBV6-3
D gene: -
J gene: TRBJ2-7
CDR3 protein: ASSYDRPSNYEQY

V gene: TRBV2
D gene: TRBD2
J gene: TRBJ2-3
CDR3 protein: ASSELLAGADTQY

V gene: TRBV30
D gene: TRBD2
J gene: TRBJ2-1
CDR3 protein: AWSVGGRPYNEQF

V gene: TRBV11-3
D gene: TRBD1
J gene: TRBJ2-1
CDR3 protein: ASSFLGQGRGNEQF

V gene: TRBV30
D gene: TRBD1
J gene: TRBJ1-5
CDR3 protein: AWSADRGPNQPQH

V gene: TRBV24-1
D gene: -
J gene: TRBJ1-2
CDR3 protein: ATSDSTGSGYT

V gene: TRBV11-3
D gene: TRBD1
J gene: TRBJ1-1
CDR3 protein: ASSLNGQDHTEAF

V gene: TRBV7-2
D gene: TRBD1
J gene: TRBJ1-4
CDR3 protein: ASSRDSFNEKLF

V gene: TRBV6-5
D gene: -
J gene: TRBJ2-3
CDR3 protein: ASSYSKRSTDTQY

V gene: TRBV6-6
D gene: TRBD1
J gene: TRBJ2-3
CDR3 protein: ASSLRQGIFNEADTQY

V gene: TRBV19
D gene: TRBD2
J gene: TRBJ2-3
CDR3 protein: ASSLSPTSVSQY

V gene: TRBV24-1
D gene: TRBD2
J gene: TRBJ2-2
CDR3 protein: ATSDSGLENTGELF

V gene: TRBV19
D gene: TRBD1
J gene: TRBJ2-5
CDR3 protein: ASSPPGTGRETQY

V gene: TRBV12-5
D gene: -
J gene: TRBJ1-1
CDR3 protein: ASGLPRAGRNTEAF

V gene: TRBV6-4
D gene: TRBD1
J gene: TRBJ1-2
CDR3 protein: ASSPTGLGSYGYT

V gene: TRBV7-9
D gene: -
J gene: TRBJ1-1
CDR3 protein: ASSFQTEGTEAF

V gene: TRBV19
D gene: TRBD2
J gene: TRBJ2-7
CDR3 protein: ASSSYVIAGVYEQY

V gene: TRBV7-9
D gene: -
J gene: TRBJ1-1
CDR3 protein: ASSVMNTEAF

V gene: TRBV4-2
D gene: TRBD2
J gene: TRBJ2-3
CDR3 protein: ASSQLLAKSTDTQY

V gene: TRBV3-1/TRBV3-2
D gene: TRBD2
J gene: TRBJ2-6
CDR3 protein: ASSQGGAGANVLT

V gene: TRBV14
D gene: -
J gene: TRBJ1-1
CDR3 protein: ASSLYWNTEAF

V gene: TRBV30
D gene: -
J gene: TRBJ2-6
CDR3 protein: AWTTSGANVLT

V gene: TRBV19
D gene: -
J gene: TRBJ2-3
CDR3 protein: ASSTVVANTQY

V gene: TRBV28
D gene: -
J gene: TRBJ1-5
CDR3 protein: ASNSGAQPQH

V gene: TRBV11-3
D gene: -
J gene: TRBJ2-2
CDR3 protein: ASSLLFQSGDTGELF

V gene: TRBV7-2
D gene: -
J gene: TRBJ1-2
CDR3 protein: ASSLAVYDYYGYT

V gene: TRBV7-7
D gene: -
J gene: TRBJ2-5
CDR3 protein: ASSLTGLGLGTQY

V gene: TRBV7-8
D gene: -
J gene: TRBJ2-4
CDR3 protein: ASSPEGGLAKNIQY

V gene: TRBV19
D gene: TRBD2
J gene: TRBJ2-7
CDR3 protein: ASSIELAGGEQY

V gene: TRBV20-1
D gene: -
J gene: TRBJ1-2
CDR3 protein: SADSAYGYT

V gene: TRBV6-2/TRBV6-3
D gene: TRBD1
J gene: TRBJ2-2
CDR3 protein: ASSYSLGGSDTGELF

V gene: TRBV4-1
D gene: TRBD2
J gene: TRBJ2-1
CDR3 protein: ASSQDRDSGRGNEQF

V gene: TRBV12-2
D gene: -
J gene: TRBJ2-2
CDR3 protein: ASRLRHNTGELF

V gene: TRBV13
D gene: TRBD1
J gene: TRBJ1-1
CDR3 protein: ASSELTGAATEAF

V gene: TRBV20-1
D gene: TRBD1
J gene: TRBJ1-2
CDR3 protein: SASGGIDRGRNYGYT

V gene: TRBV14
D gene: -
J gene: TRBJ1-2
CDR3 protein: ASSPRTTIYYGYT

V gene: TRBV5-4
D gene: -
J gene: TRBJ2-1
CDR3 protein: ASRPGGPLYNEQF

V gene: TRBV30
D gene: -
J gene: TRBJ1-4
CDR3 protein: AWSVPVREKLF

V gene: TRBV6-5
D gene: -
J gene: TRBJ2-7
CDR3 protein: ASSYGRDEQY